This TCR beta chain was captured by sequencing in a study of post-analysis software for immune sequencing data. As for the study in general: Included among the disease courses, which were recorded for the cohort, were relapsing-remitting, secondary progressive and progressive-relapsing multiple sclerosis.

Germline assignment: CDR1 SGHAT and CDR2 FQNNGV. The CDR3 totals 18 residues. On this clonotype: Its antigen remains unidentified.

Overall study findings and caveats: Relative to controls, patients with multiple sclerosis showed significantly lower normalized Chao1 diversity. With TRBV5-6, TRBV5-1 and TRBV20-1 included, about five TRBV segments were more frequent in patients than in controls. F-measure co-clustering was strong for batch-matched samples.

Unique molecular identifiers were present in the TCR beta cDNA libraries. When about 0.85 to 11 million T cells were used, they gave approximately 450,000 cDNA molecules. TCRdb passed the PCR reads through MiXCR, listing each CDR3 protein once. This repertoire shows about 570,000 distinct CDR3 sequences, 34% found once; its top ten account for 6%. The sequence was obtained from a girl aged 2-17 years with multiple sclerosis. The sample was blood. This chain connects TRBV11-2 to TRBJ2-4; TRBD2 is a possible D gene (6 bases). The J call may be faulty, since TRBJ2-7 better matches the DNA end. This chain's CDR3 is CASSSRARASAPTYEQYF. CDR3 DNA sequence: TGTGCCAGCAGCTCTAGGGCCCGAGCTAGCGCCCCGACCTACGAGCAGTACTTC.